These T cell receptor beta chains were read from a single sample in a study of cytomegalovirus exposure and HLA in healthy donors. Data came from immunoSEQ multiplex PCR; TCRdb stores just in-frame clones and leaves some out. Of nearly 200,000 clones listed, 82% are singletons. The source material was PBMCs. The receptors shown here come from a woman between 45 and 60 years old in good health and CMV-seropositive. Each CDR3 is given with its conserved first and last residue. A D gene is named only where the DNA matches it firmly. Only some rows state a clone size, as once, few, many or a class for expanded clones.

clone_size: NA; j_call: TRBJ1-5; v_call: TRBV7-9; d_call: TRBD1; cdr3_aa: CASSPGGRGNQPQHF; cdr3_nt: TGTGCCAGCAGTCCAGGGGGGAGAGGCAATCAGCCCCAGCATTTT
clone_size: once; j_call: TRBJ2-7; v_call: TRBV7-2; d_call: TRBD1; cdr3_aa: CASSPSGQGSYEQYF; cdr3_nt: TGTGCCAGCAGCCCAAGCGGACAGGGCTCCTACGAGCAGTACTTC
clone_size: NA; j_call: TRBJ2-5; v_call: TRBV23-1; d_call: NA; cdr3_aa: CASSSRRGTQYF; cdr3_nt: TGCGCCAGCAGTTCGCGGCGGGGGACCCAGTACTTC
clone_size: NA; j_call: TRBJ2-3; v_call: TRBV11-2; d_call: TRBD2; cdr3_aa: CASSLGSGGPTDTQYF; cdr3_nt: TGTGCCAGCAGCTTAGGCAGCGGGGGACCCACAGATACGCAGTATTTT
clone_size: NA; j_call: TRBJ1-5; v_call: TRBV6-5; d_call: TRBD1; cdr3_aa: CASSWGQEGQPQHF; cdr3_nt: TGTGCCAGCAGTTGGGGACAGGAGGGACAGCCCCAGCATTTT
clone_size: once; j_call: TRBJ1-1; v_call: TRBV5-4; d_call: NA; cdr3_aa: CASSSYAEAFF; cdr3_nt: TGTGCCAGCAGCTCCTACGCTGAAGCTTTCTTT
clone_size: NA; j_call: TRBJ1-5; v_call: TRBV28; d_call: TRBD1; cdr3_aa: CASSLQGQGYNQPQHF; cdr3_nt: TGTGCCAGCAGTTTACAGGGACAGGGGTACAATCAGCCCCAGCATTTT
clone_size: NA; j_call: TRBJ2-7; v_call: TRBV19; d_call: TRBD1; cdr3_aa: CASSSPGTASYEQYF; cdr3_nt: TGTGCCAGTAGTTCCCCCGGGACAGCATCCTACGAGCAGTACTTC
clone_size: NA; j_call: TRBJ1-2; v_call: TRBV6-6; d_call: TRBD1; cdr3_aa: CASTKGQAYGYTF; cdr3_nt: TGTGCCAGCACCAAGGGACAGGCCTATGGCTACACCTTC
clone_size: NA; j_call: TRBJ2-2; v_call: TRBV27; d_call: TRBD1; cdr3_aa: CASSSTRQGLYTGELFF; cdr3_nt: TGTGCCAGCAGTTCGACAAGACAGGGGCTTTACACCGGGGAGCTGTTTTTT
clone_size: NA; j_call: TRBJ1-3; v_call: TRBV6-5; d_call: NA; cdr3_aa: CASSYPGGGPGNTIYF; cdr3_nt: TGTGCCAGCAGTTACCCGGGGGGGGGCCCTGGAAACACCATATATTTT
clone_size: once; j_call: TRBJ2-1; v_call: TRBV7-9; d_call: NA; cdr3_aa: CSSSLVTGVSYNEQFF; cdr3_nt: TGTTCCAGCAGCTTAGTGACAGGTGTCTCCTACAATGAGCAGTTCTTC
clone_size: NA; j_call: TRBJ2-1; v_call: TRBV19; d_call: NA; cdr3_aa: CASSLGTPSYNEQFF; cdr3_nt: TGTGCCAGTAGCCTCGGGACTCCTTCCTACAATGAGCAGTTCTTC
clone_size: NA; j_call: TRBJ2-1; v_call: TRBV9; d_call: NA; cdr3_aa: CASSVGSYNEQFF; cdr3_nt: TGTGCCAGCAGCGTAGGGAGTTACAATGAGCAGTTCTTC
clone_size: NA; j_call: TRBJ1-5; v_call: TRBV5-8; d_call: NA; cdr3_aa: CASTLGARDGQPQHF; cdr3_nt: TGTGCCAGCACCCTAGGGGCAAGGGATGGCCAGCCCCAGCATTTT
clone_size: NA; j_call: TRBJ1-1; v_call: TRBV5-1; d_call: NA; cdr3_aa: CASKFRAMNTEAFF; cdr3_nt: TGCGCCAGCAAATTCAGGGCCATGAACACTGAAGCTTTCTTT
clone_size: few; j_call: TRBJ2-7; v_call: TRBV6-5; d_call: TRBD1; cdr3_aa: CASSYSVQGALEQYF; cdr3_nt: TGTGCCAGCAGTTACTCGGTGCAGGGGGCCCTAGAGCAGTACTTC
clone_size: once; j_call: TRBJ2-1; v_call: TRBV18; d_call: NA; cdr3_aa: CASSEAVPTYNEQFF; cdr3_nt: TGTGCCAGCTCCGAGGCCGTTCCTACCTACAATGAGCAGTTCTTC
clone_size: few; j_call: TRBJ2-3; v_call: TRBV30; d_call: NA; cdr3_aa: CAWSDGQTDTQYF; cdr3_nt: TGTGCCTGGAGTGATGGGCAGACAGATACGCAGTATTTT
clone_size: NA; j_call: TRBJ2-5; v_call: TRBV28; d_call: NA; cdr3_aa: CASSLTGTAGETQYF; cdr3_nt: TGTGCCAGCAGTTTAACTGGGACGGCGGGGGAGACCCAGTACTTC
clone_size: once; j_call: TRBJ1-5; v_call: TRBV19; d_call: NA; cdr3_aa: CASSTQVVGSYSNQPQHF; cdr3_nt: TGTGCCAGTAGCACTCAGGTGGTTGGATCTTATAGCAATCAGCCCCAGCATTTT
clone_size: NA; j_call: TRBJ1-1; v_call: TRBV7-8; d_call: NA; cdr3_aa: CASSPREGVNTEAFF; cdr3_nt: TGTGCCAGCAGCCCAAGAGAGGGGGTGAACACTGAAGCTTTCTTT
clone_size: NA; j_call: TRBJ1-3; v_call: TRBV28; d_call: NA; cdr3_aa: CASSLPRDYSGNTIYF; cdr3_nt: TGTGCCAGCAGTCTACCGCGTGACTACTCTGGAAACACCATATATTTT
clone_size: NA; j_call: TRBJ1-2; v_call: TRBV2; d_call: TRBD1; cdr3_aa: CASSDRDRGNYGYTF; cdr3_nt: TGTGCCAGCAGTGACCGGGACAGGGGCAACTATGGCTACACCTTC
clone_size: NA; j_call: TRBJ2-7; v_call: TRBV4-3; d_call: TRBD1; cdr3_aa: CASSRGQGASSYEQYF; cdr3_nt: TGCGCCAGCAGCCGGGGACAGGGTGCAAGCTCCTACGAGCAGTACTTC
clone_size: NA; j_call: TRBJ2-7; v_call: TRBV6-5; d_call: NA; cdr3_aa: CASSRDYYEQYF; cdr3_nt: TGTGCCAGCAGCCGAGACTACTACGAGCAGTACTTC
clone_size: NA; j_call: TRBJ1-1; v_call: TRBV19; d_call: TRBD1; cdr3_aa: CASSRSTGQGNTEAFF; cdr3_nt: TGTGCCAGTAGTCGATCCACGGGACAGGGGAACACTGAAGCTTTCTTT
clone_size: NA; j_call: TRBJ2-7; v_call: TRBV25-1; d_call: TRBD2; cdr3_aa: CASSEAGGAYEQYF; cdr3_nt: TGTGCCAGCAGTGAGGCGGGAGGGGCCTACGAGCAGTACTTC
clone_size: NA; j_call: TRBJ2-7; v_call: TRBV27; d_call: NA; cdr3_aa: CASSFWGGSYEQYF; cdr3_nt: TGTGCCAGCAGTTTCTGGGGAGGCTCCTACGAGCAGTACTTC
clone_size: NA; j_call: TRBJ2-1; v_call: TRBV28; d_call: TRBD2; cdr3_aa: CASSSPGLAGGQQFF; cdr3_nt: TGTGCCAGCAGTTCTCCGGGACTAGCGGGAGGGCAGCAGTTCTTC
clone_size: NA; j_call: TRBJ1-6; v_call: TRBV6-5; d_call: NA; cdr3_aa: CASSYWLQGNSPLHF; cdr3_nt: TGTGCCAGCAGTTACTGGTTGCAGGGGAATTCACCCCTCCACTTT
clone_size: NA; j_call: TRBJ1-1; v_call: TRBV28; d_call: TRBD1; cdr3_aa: CASSSLWTLSGTGPLFQNTEAFF; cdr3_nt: TGTGCCAGCAGTTCCCTCTGGACCCTCTCCGGGACAGGGCCCTTATTCCAGAACACTGAAGCTTTCTTT
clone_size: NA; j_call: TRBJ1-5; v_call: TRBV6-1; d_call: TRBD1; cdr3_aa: CASSEGQAPVRPQHF; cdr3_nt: TGTGCCAGCAGTGAGGGACAGGCCCCCGTAAGACCCCAGCATTTT
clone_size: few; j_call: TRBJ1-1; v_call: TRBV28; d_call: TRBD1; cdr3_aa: CASKRDRWNTEAFF; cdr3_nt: TGTGCCAGCAAAAGGGACAGATGGAACACTGAAGCTTTCTTT
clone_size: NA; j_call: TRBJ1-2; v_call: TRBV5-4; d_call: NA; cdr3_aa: CASSSGTYNYGYTF; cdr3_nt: TGTGCCAGCAGCTCCGGGACATATAACTATGGCTACACCTTC
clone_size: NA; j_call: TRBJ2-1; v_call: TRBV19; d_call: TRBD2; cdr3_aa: CASSLAGVSYNEQFF; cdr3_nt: TGTGCCAGTAGCCTAGCGGGGGTTTCCTACAATGAGCAGTTCTTC
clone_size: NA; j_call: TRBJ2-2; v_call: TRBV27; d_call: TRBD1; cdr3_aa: CASRKGQAGSGELFF; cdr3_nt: TGTGCCAGCAGGAAGGGACAGGCGGGCAGCGGGGAGCTGTTTTTT
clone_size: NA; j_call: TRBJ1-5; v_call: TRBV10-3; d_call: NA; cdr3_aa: CAISESGENQPQHF; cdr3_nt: TGTGCCATCAGTGAGTCTGGAGAGAATCAGCCCCAGCATTTT
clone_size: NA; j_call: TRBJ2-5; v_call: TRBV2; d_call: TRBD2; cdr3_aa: CASSVTRAGGVGTQYF; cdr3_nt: TGTGCCAGCAGTGTAACCAGGGCGGGAGGGGTTGGGACCCAGTACTTC
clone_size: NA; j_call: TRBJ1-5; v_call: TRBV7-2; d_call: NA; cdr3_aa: CASSLTPTGFSNQPQHF; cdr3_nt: TGTGCCAGCAGCCTAACCCCCACGGGTTTCAGCAATCAGCCCCAGCATTTT
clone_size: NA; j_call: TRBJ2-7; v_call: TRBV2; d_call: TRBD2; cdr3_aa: CASREAGGPVEQYF; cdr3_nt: TGTGCCAGCAGGGAAGCGGGGGGGCCCGTCGAGCAGTACTTC
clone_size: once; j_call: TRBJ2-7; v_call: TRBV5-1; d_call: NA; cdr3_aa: CASTPLDPSYEQYF; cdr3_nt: TGCGCCAGCACCCCTCTAGATCCCTCCTACGAGCAGTACTTC
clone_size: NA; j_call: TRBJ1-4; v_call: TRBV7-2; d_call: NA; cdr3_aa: CASSLVLGSNEKLFF; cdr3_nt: TGTGCCAGCAGCTTAGTGTTGGGCAGTAATGAAAAACTGTTTTTT
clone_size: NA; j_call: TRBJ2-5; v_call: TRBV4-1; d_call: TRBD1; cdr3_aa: CASSQSQTGIGTQYF; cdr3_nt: TGCGCCAGCAGCCAAAGCCAGACAGGGATTGGGACCCAGTACTTC
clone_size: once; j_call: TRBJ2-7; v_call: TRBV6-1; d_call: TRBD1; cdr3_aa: CASSGLTGGVYEQYF; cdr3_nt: TGTGCCAGCAGCGGCCTGACAGGGGGAGTATACGAGCAGTACTTC
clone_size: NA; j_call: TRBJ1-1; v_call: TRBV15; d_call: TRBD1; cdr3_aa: CATSSPTGVDTEAFF; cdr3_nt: TGTGCCACCAGCAGCCCGACAGGGGTCGACACTGAAGCTTTCTTT
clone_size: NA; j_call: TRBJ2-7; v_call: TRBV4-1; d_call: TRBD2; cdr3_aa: CASSQDREGKGPYEQYF; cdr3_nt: TGCGCCAGCAGCCAAGATAGGGAGGGAAAAGGGCCCTACGAGCAGTACTTC
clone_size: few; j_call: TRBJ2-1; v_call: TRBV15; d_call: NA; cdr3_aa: CATSRVGVIYNEQFF; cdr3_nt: TGTGCCACCAGCAGAGTTGGAGTGATCTACAATGAGCAGTTCTTC
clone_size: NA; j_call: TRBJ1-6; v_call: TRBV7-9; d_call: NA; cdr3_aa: CASSLGGAVSPLHF; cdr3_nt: TGTGCCAGCAGCTTAGGCGGGGCTGTTTCACCCCTCCACTTT
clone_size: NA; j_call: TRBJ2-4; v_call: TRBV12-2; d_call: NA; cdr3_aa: CASRLGGGHKNIQYF; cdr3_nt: TGTGCAAGTCGCTTAGGTGGAGGTCACAAAAACATTCAGTACTTC
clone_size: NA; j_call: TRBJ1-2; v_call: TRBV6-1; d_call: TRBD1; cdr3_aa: CASSETPMTGYGYTF; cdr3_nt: TGTGCCAGCAGTGAAACCCCCATGACAGGGTACGGCTACACCTTC
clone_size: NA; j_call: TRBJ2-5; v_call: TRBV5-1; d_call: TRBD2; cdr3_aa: CASSRGGGEETQYF; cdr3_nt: TGCGCCAGCAGCCGGGGGGGAGGTGAGGAGACCCAGTACTTC
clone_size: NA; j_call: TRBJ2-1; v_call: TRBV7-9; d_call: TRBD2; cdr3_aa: CASSLSLAGGEQFF; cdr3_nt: TGTGCCAGCAGCTTAAGTCTAGCGGGGGGTGAGCAGTTCTTC
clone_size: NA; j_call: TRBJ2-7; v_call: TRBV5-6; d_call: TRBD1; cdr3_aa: CASSLGTGGLSYEQYF; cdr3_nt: TGTGCCAGCAGCCTAGGGACAGGGGGGCTCTCCTACGAGCAGTACTTC
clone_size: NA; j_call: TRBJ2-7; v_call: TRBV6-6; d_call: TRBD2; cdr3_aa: CASRPGLAEYEQYF; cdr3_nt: TGTGCCAGCAGGCCGGGACTAGCGGAATACGAGCAGTACTTC
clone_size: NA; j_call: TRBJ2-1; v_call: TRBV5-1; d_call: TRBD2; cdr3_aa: CASSLVREGEGEQFF; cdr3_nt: TGCGCCAGCAGCTTGGTGCGGGAGGGAGAAGGTGAGCAGTTCTTC
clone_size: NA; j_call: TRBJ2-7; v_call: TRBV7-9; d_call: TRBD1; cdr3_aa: CSSSLGSLRDRGHEQYF; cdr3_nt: TGTTCCAGCAGCTTGGGTAGCCTCCGGGACAGGGGGCACGAGCAGTACTTC